The T cell receptor (beta chain) under discussion was sequenced for a study of blood T cell repertoires in COVID-19. Study details: Whether acute or convalescent, the COVID-19 samples came from the United States, Italy and Spain. Sources were T cells, B-cell-depleted T cells, or PBMCs; the material itself was cDNA or gDNA.

This clone was counted a single time. Produced via immunoSEQ multiplex PCR; TCRdb's table is partial and in-frame only. The table shows 300,000 or so clones, with more than 75% occurring only once. The sequence derives from a man aged 45 to 65 with active or convalescent COVID-19. Material: peripheral blood.

The CDR3: CATSHRAQRGGYTF. CDR3 bases: TGTGCCACCTCCCATCGCGCTCAGCGTGGAGGCTACACCTTC. This rearrangement joins TRBV15 to TRBJ1-2; D not resolved. Trimming left V 8 bases short and J 8 bases short, with 21 bases between. Looked up from germline, CDR1 is LNHNV and CDR2 is YYDKDF (reference sequence). This CDR3 comprises 14 residues. The variable domain in full, completed from reference TRBV15 and TRBJ1-2, reads DAMVIQNPRYQVTQFGKPVTLSCSQTLNHNVMYWYQQKSSQAPKLLFHYYDKDFNNEADTPDNFQSRRPNTSFCFLDIRSPGLGDTAMYLCATSHRAQRGGYTFGSGTRLTVV.